This TCR beta chain originates from a study of PD-1 blockade in classical Hodgkin lymphoma. Study summary: Nivolumab was administered to patients intravenously at 3 mg/kg every 2 weeks.

Time point of the sample: cycle 4 day 1 (C4D1), after less than 7 weeks of nivolumab. With no exception, relapse followed autologous stem cell transplantation in all patients, and brentuximab vedotin exposure varied. The best responses consisted of complete response, partial response or progressive disease. Germline CDR1 MGHDK, CDR2 SYGVNS. V was clipped by 2 bases and J by 0 bases, with 14 bases between them. The CDR3 loop spans 17 amino acids. Only in-frame clones appear in the TCRdb table, and some are missing; sequencing was by immunoSEQ multiplex PCR. This sample has 35,000 to 50,000 clones; 55% to 80% occur once, and the top ten carry about 3.4%. This clone was seen just once.

The sample consisted of peripheral blood mononuclear cells (PBMCs), taken before the fourth cycle of nivolumab. The chain recombines TRBV25-1 with TRBJ1-3; no clear D gene. The sequence came from a human donor with classical Hodgkin lymphoma. CDR3 in amino acids: CASSERGRLSSGNTIYF. For the CDR3, the DNA is TGTGCCAGCAGTGAACGTGGCCGACTTAGCTCTGGAAACACCATATATTTT.